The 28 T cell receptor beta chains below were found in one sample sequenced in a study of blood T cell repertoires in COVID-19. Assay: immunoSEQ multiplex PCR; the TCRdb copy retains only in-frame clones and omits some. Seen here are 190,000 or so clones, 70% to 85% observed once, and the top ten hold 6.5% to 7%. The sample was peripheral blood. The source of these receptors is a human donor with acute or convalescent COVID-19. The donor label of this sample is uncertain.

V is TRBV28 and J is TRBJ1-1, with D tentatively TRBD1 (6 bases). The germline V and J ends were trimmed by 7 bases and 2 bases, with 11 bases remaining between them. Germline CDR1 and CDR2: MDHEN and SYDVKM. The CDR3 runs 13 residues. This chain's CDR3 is CASTGGANTEAFF. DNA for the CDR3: TGTGCCAGCACCGGGGGGGCAAACACTGAAGCTTTCTTT.

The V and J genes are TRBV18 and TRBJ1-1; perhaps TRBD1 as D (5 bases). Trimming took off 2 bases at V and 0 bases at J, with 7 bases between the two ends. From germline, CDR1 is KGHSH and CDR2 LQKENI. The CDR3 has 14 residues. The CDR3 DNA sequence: TGTGCCAGCTCACCAGGGGGGGTGAACACTGAAGCTTTCTTT. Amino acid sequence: CASSPGGVNTEAFF.

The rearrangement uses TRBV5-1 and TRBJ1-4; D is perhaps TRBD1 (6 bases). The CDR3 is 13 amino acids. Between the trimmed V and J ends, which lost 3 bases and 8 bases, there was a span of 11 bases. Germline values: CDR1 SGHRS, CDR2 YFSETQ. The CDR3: CASSSGTREKLFF. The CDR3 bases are TGCGCCAGCAGCTCAGGGACACGGGAAAAACTGTTTTTT. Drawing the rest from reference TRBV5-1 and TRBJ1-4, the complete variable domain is KAGVTQTPRYLIKTRGQQVTLSCSPISGHRSVSWYQQTPGQGLQFLFEYFSETQRNKGNFPGRFSGRQFSNSRSEMNVSTLELGDSALYLCASSSGTREKLFFGSGTQLSVL.

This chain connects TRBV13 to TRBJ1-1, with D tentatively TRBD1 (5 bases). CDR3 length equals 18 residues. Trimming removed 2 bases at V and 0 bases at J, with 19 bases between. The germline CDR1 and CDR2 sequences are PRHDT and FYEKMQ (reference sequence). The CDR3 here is CASSLRGTSYHMNTEAFF. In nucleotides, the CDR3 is TGTGCCAGCAGCTTACGGGGGACTTCCTACCACATGAACACTGAAGCTTTCTTT.

The CDR3 bases are TGCGCCAGCAGCCAAGATATGGGGCAGGGGAATCAGCCCCAGCATTTT. Its translation is CASSQDMGQGNQPQHF. The gene calls are TRBV4-3 and TRBJ1-5, with a tentative D call TRBD1 (6 bases). The CDR3 is 16 residues long. Germline CDR1 and CDR2: LGHNA and YSLEER. V gave up 0 bases and J gave up 4 bases, with 13 bases separating them.

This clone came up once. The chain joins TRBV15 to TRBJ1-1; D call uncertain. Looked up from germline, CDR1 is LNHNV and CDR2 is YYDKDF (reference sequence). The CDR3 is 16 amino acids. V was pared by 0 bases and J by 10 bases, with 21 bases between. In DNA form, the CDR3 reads TGTGCCACCAGCAGAGAAAAAACTCAGTCGGGATCAGGAGCTTTCTTT. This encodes CATSREKTQSGSGAFF.

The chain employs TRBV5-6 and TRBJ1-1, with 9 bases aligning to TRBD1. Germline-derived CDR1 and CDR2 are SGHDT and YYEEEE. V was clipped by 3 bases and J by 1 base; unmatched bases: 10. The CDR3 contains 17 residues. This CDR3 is CASSSLGQGPGNTEAFF. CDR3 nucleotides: TGTGCCAGCAGCTCACTGGGACAGGGCCCGGGGAACACTGAAGCTTTCTTT.

The CDR3 region is CASRLGGTADTQYF. The CDR3 DNA reads TGTGCCAGCCGCCTCGGAGGGACAGCAGATACGCAGTATTTT. The V and J genes are TRBV18 and TRBJ2-3, with D possibly matching TRBD1 (7 bases). CDR3 length: 14 amino acids. Trimming left V 8 bases short and J 4 bases short, with 16 bases between. Germline V gene sequence: CDR1 KGHSH, CDR2 LQKENI.

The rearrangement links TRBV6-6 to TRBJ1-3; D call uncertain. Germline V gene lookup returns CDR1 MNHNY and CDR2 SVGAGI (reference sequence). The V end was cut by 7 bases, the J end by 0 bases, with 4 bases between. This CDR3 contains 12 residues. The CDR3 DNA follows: TGTGCCAGCACTCCCTCTGGAAACACCATATATTTT. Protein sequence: CASTPSGNTIYF.

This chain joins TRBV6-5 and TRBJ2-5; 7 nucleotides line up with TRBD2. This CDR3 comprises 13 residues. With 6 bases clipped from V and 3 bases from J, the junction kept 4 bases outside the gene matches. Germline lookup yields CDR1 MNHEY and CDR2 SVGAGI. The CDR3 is CASRASGEETQYF. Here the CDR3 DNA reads TGTGCCAGCAGAGCGAGCGGGGAAGAGACCCAGTACTTC.

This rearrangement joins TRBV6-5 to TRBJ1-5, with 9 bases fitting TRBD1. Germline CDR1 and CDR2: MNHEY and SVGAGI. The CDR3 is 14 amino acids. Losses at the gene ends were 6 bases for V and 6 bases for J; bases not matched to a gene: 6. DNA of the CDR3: TGTGCCAGCAGCGCAACAGGGGGCGGTCAGCCCCAGCATTTT. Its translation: CASSATGGGQPQHF.

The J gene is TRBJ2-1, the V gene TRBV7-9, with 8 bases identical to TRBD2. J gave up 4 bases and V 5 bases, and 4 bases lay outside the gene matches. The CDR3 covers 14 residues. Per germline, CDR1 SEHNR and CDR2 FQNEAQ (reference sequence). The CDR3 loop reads CASSALAGYNEQFF. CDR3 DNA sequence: TGTGCCAGCAGCGCCCTAGCGGGTTACAATGAGCAGTTCTTC.

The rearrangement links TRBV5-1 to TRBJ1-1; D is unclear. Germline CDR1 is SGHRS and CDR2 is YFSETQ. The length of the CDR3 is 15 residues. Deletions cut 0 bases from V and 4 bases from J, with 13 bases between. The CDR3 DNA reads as TGCGCCAGCAGCTTGGACAGTTCTCCGACCACTGAAGCTTTCTTT. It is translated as CASSLDSSPTTEAFF.

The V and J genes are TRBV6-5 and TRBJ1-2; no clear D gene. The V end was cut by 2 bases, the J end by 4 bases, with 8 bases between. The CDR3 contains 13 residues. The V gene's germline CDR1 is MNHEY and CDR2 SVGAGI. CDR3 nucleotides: TGTGCCAGCAGTTACGGGCAGCCCTATGGCTACACCTTC. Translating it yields CASSYGQPYGYTF.

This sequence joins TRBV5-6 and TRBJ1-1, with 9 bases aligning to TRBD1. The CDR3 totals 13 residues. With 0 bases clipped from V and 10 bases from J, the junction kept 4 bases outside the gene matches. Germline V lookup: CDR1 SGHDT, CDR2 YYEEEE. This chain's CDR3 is CASSLDRGLGAFF. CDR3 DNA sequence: TGTGCCAGCAGCTTGGACAGGGGGCTGGGAGCTTTCTTT.

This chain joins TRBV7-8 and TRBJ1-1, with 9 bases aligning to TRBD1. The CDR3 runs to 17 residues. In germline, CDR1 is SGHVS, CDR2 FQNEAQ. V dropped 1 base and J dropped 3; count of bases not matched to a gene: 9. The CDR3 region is CASSLGRGTGRHTEAFF. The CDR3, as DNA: TGTGCCAGCAGCTTAGGAAGGGGGACAGGGCGACACACTGAAGCTTTCTTT.

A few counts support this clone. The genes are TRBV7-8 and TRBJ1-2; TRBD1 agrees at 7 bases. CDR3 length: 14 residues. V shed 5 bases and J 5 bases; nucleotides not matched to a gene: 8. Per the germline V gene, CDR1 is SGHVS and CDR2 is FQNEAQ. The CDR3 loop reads CASSTRTGRYGYTF. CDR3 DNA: TGTGCCAGCAGCACCAGGACAGGCCGATATGGCTACACCTTC.

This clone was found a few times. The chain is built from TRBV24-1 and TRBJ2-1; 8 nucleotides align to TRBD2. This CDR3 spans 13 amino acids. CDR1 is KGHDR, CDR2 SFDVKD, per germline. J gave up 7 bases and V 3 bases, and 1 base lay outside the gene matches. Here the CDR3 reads CATSDSGRNEQFF. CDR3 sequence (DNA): TGTGCCACCAGTGATAGCGGGAGAAATGAGCAGTTCTTC.

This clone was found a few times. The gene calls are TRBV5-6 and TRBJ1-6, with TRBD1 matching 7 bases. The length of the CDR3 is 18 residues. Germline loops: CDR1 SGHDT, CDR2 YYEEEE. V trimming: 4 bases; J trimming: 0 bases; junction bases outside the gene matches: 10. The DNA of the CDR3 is TGTGCCAGCAGCCCGACAGGGTTTAGGAGCTCCTATAATTCACCCCTCCACTTT. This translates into CASSPTGFRSSYNSPLHF.

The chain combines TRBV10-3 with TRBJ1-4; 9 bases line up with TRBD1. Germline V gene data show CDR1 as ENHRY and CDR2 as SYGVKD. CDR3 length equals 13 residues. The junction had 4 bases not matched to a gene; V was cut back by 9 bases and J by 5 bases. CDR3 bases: TGTGCCATTCGACAGGGGGTCAATGAAAAACTGTTTTTT. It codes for CAIRQGVNEKLFF.

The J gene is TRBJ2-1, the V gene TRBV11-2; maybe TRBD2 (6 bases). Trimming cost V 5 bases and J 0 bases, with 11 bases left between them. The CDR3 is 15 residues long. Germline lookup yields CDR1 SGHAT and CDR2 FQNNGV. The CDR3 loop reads CASSTAGSSYNEQFF. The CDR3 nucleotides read TGTGCCAGCAGCACCGCCGGGAGCTCCTACAATGAGCAGTTCTTC.

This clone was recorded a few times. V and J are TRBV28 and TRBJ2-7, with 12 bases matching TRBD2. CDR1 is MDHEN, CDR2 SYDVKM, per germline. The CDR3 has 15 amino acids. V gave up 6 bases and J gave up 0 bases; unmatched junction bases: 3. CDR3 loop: CASSSTSGSSYEQYF. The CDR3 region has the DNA TGTGCCAGCAGCTCGACTAGCGGGAGCTCCTACGAGCAGTACTTC.

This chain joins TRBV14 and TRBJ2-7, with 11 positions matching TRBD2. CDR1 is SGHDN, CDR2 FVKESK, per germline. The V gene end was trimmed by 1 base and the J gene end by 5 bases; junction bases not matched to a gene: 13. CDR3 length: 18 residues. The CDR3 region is CASSQGYWASGRSNEQYF. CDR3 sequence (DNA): TGTGCCAGCAGCCAAGGGTACTGGGCTAGCGGGAGGAGTAACGAGCAGTACTTC.

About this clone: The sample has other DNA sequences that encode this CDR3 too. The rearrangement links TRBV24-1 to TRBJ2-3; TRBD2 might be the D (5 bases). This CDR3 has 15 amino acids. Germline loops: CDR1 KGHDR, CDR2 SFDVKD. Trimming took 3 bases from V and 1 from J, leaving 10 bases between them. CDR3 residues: CATSDPGVGTDTQYF. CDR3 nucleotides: TGTGCCACCAGTGATCCCGGGGTGGGCACAGATACGCAGTATTTT.

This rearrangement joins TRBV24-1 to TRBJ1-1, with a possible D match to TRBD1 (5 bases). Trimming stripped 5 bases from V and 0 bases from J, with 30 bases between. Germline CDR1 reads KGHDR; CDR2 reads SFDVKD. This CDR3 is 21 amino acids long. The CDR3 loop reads CATSGSGGAIENSIMNTEAFF. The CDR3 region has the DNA TGTGCCACCAGTGGCTCGGGAGGGGCAATCGAAAATTCGATAATGAACACTGAAGCTTTCTTT.

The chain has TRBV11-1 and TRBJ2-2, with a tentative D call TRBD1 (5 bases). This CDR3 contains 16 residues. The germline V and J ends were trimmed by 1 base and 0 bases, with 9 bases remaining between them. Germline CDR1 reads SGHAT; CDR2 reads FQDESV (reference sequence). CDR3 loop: CASSLGQSANTGELFF. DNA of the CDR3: TGTGCCAGCAGCTTAGGACAGAGCGCGAACACCGGGGAGCTGTTTTTT.

As DNA, the CDR3 is TGTGCCAGCAGCACCAGGACAGGGCCCCAAGAGACCCAGTACTTC. Its translation is CASSTRTGPQETQYF. This chain joins TRBV5-8 and TRBJ2-5, with 8 bases identical to TRBD1. Germline trimming cut 4 bases from V and 1 base from J; bases unmatched to any gene: 6. The CDR3 has 15 residues. The germline gives CDR1 SGHTS, CDR2 YDEGEE.

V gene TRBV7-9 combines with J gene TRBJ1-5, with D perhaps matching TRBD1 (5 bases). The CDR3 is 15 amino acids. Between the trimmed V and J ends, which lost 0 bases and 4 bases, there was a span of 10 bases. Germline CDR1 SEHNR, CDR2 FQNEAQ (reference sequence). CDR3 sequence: CASSLASGNNQPQHF. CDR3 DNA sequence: TGTGCCAGCAGCTTAGCGTCAGGGAATAATCAGCCCCAGCATTTT.